This entry is about one T cell receptor (beta chain). This record comes from a study of CD8 T cells in Susac syndrome. The RNA input was roughly 0.45 to 1 ug, and it was reverse transcribed with random hexamers. immunoSEQ multiplex PCR amplified TCR beta CDR3 across 54 Vbeta, 13 Jbeta. MiXCR, run by TCRdb on the immunoSEQ multiplex PCR reads, gives a single entry per CDR3 protein. The table lists some 120,000 distinct CDR3 sequences, 90% to 95% of them singletons. TEMRA cells were FACS-enriched, with CD8+ and CD4+ T cells isolated negatively. The CDR3 is 15 residues long. Germline values: CDR1 MNHEY, CDR2 SVGAGI. The trim removed 6 bases at V and 4 bases at J, leaving 7 bases unmatched.

The chain joins TRBV6-5 to TRBJ2-7; TRBD2 matches 12 bases. The specimen was CD4+ T cells from PBMCs. The clonotype was recovered from a human donor in good health. The CDR3, as DNA: TGTGCCAGCAGCTCGACTAGCGGGAGATTTTACGAGCAGTACTTC. It specifies CASSSTSGRFYEQYF.